Each of the 5 T cell receptor beta chains below was sequenced from the same sample in a study of beta chain features in type 1 diabetes (dated by TCRdb to 2017 to 2018). Libraries came from the immunoSEQ multiplex PCR assay. All of the isolated RNA was reverse transcribed with the High Capacity cDNA Reverse Transcription Kit, so expressed TCRB transcripts were sequenced. TCRdb's version of the immuneACCESS table is confined to in-frame rearrangements and falls short of the full clone set. An unresolved V gene accounts for under half of the shortfall where checked; the remainder is of unknown origin. Across this sample there are about 210,000 clones, with roughly 10% seen only once. Over 1% of the sample is taken by the ten largest. Sequencing was done on a sample of central memory CD4+ T cells from blood. The receptors shown here come from a man younger than 30 in good health.

The chain joins TRBV7-2 to TRBJ1-5; D may be TRBD1 (5 bases). Germline V gene data show CDR1 as SGHTA and CDR2 as FQGNSA. CDR3 size: 12 residues. The V gene lost 4 bases and the J gene lost 16 bases, with 17 bases spanning the gap. The CDR3 here is CASSYPGGRPHF. The DNA of the CDR3 is TGTGCCAGCAGCTACCCTGGGGGACGGCCCCATTTT.

The CDR3 region has the DNA TGTGCCAGTAGCCCTAGGGGGGCCCATGAAAAACTGTTTTTT. Translated, it gives CASSPRGAHEKLFF. This sequence joins TRBV19 and TRBJ1-4; possible D gene TRBD1, 6 bases. Trimming stripped 6 bases from V and 6 bases from J, with 14 bases between. CDR1 is LNHDA, CDR2 SQIVND, per germline (reference sequence). The CDR3 has 14 amino acids. The full variable domain, its missing parts supplied by reference TRBV19 and TRBJ1-4, is DGGITQSPKYLFRKEGQNVTLSCEQNLNHDAMYWYRQDPGQGLRLIYYSQIVNDFQKGDIAEGYSVSREKKESFPLTVTSAQKNPTAFYLCASSPRGAHEKLFFGSGTQLSVL.

This clone came up a few times. The gene calls are TRBV6-1 and TRBJ2-3, with unresolved D. The CDR3 sequence is 11 residues long. Germline assignment: CDR1 MNHNS and CDR2 SASEGT. Between the trimmed V and J ends, which lost 11 bases and 7 bases, there was a span of 13 bases. The CDR3 here is CAVAPRNTQYF. The DNA for the CDR3 is TGTGCCGTCGCGCCTAGGAATACGCAGTATTTT.

The rearrangement joins TRBV29-1 to TRBJ2-5; TRBD2 agrees at 9 bases. This CDR3 contains 15 residues. The germline V gene encodes CDR1 SQVTM and CDR2 ANQGSEA. V was clipped by 1 base and J by 4 bases; unmatched bases: 7. The CDR3 DNA reads TGCAGCGTTGAAGGCCCAGCGGGAGGACGAGAGACCCAGTACTTC. Its translation: CSVEGPAGGRETQYF.

This clone was seen at least ten times. The chain employs TRBV28 and TRBJ2-3, with a possible D match to TRBD1 (5 bases). CDR3 length equals 15 residues. The germline CDR1 and CDR2 sequences are MDHEN and SYDVKM. Trimming removed 1 base from V and 5 bases from J, with 13 bases in between. CDR3 amino acids: CASSLSWGWEDTQYF. The CDR3 nucleotides are TGTGCCAGCAGTTTATCATGGGGCTGGGAAGATACGCAGTATTTT.